This T cell receptor (beta chain) was found in a study of identical twins. Germline CDR1 and CDR2: SGHRS and YFSETQ. With 2 bases clipped from V and 4 bases from J, the junction kept 5 bases outside the gene matches. This CDR3 spans 16 amino acids. This clonotype showed up just a few times. TCRdb independently ran MiXCR on the 5' RACE reads; one entry per CDR3 protein. The data show fewer than 550,000 distinct CDR3 sequences, with roughly 15% seen just once and roughly 0.46% held by the top ten. A further study also used this sample, focusing on yellow fever vaccine responses in identical twins.

Sequencing was done on a sample of CD4+ T cells sorted from blood. The rearrangement uses TRBV5-1 and TRBJ2-2; TRBD1 aligns across 10 bases. The origin of this receptor is a woman aged 18 to 35 in good health. CDR3: CASSFRWTGGTGELFF. CDR3 sequence (DNA): TGCGCCAGCAGCTTTCGGTGGACAGGGGGCACCGGGGAGCTGTTTTTT.